The clone carrying this TCR beta chain showed up just a few times. What it binds is not known. The data were taken from a study of T-cell reconstitution after alpha-beta-depleted transplantation in children. Unique molecular identifiers featured in how the TCRbeta library was prepared. One entry per CDR3 protein results from TCRdb running MiXCR on the PCR reads. The sample lists about 440,000 distinct CDR3 sequences; 43% were seen once. Study results and limitations: About two months after transplant, alpha-beta T cells reportedly came from several hundred expanded graft clones.

Trimming at V came to 1 base and at J to 2 bases, leaving 7 bases not matched to a gene. CDR3 size: 18 residues. Germline V gene lookup returns CDR1 LGHNA and CDR2 YSLEER. The rearrangement uses TRBV4-3 and TRBJ2-1; 11 bases align to TRBD2. This sequence was found in a girl aged 2 to 9 with aplastic anemia, due to receive a stem cell transplant. The sample was PBMCs, taken before TCRalphabeta/CD19-depleted stem cell transplant. CDR3 coding DNA: TGCGCCAGCAGCCAAGTTAACTTAGCGGGAGGGACCTACAATGAGCAGTTCTTC. Its translation is CASSQVNLAGGTYNEQFF.